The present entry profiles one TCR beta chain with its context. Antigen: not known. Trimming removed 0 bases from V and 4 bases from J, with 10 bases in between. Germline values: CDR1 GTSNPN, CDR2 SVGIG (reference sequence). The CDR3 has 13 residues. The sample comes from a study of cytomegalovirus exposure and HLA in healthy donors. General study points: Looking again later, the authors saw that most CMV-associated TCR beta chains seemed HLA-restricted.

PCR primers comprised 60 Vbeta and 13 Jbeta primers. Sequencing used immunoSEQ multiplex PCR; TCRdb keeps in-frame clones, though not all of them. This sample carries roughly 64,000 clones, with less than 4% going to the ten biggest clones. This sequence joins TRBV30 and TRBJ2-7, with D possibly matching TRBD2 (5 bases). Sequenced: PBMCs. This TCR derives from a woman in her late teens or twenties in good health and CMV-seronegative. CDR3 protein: CAWSVGKRYEQYF. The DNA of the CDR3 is TGTGCCTGGAGTGTCGGGAAGAGATACGAGCAGTACTTC. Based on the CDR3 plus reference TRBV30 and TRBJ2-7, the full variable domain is SQTIHQWPATLVQPVGSPLSLECTVEGTSNPNLYWYRQAAGRGLQLLFYSVGIGQISSEVPQNLSASRPQDRQFILSSKKLLLSDSGFYLCAWSVGKRYEQYFGPGTRLTVT.